These T cell receptor beta chains were read from a single sample in a study of technical replicates of blood from several donors. Assay used: immunoSEQ multiplex PCR; TCRdb lists only in-frame clones, some missing. The sample holds roughly 80,000 clones, 75% to 90% seen once. What was sequenced was T cells isolated from PBMCs. The receptors were sampled from a human donor in good health. Each CDR3 is given with its conserved first and last residue. The D gene is left open where the match is weak. Part of the rows lack a size; the others show once, few, many or a class for expanded clones.

CDR3 protein: CASSVGTTAYEQYF
CDR3 DNA: TGTGCCAGCAGTGTAGGGACTACGGCCTACGAGCAGTACTTC
D gene: TRBD2
J gene: TRBJ2-7
V gene: TRBV6-1
clone size: -

CDR3 protein: CASSLSAGSNHGYTF
CDR3 DNA: TGTGCCAGCAGTTTATCGGCAGGGTCTAACCATGGCTACACCTTC
D gene: -
J gene: TRBJ1-2
V gene: TRBV27
clone size: -

CDR3 protein: CASSPLGTGGPTDTQYF
CDR3 DNA: TGTGCCAGCAGTCCTCTCGGGACAGGGGGCCCCACAGATACGCAGTATTTT
D gene: TRBD1
J gene: TRBJ2-3
V gene: TRBV13
clone size: -

CDR3 protein: CASSLVPMYEQYF
CDR3 DNA: TGTGCCAGCAGCTTAGTACCTATGTACGAGCAGTACTTC
D gene: -
J gene: TRBJ2-7
V gene: TRBV7-6
clone size: once

CDR3 protein: CASSLTDNQPQHF
CDR3 DNA: TGTGCCAGCAGCTTGACAGACAATCAGCCCCAGCATTTT
D gene: -
J gene: TRBJ1-5
V gene: TRBV7-9
clone size: -

CDR3 protein: CASKLTSGSYEQYF
CDR3 DNA: TGTGCCAGCAAGTTAACTAGCGGCTCCTACGAGCAGTACTTC
D gene: TRBD2
J gene: TRBJ2-7
V gene: TRBV28
clone size: -

CDR3 protein: CSAGEVWEQYF
CDR3 DNA: TGCAGTGCCGGGGAGGTTTGGGAGCAGTACTTC
D gene: -
J gene: TRBJ2-7
V gene: TRBV20-1
clone size: -

CDR3 protein: CASSRDRGETQYF
CDR3 DNA: TGTGCCAGCAGCCGGGACAGGGGGGAGACCCAGTACTTC
D gene: TRBD1
J gene: TRBJ2-5
V gene: TRBV5-6
clone size: -

CDR3 protein: CASSEGGGQPQHF
CDR3 DNA: TGTGCCAGCAGCGAAGGGGGGGGCCAGCCCCAGCATTTT
D gene: -
J gene: TRBJ1-5
V gene: TRBV6-4
clone size: -

CDR3 protein: CASSLRASTDTQYF
CDR3 DNA: TGTGCCAGCAGTTTAAGAGCTAGCACAGATACGCAGTATTTT
D gene: -
J gene: TRBJ2-3
V gene: TRBV27
clone size: -

CDR3 protein: CASSLGLYNEQFF
CDR3 DNA: TGTGCCAGCAGCCTGGGACTTTACAATGAGCAGTTCTTC
D gene: -
J gene: TRBJ2-1
V gene: TRBV4-2
clone size: -

CDR3 protein: CASSALGEEQFF
CDR3 DNA: TGTGCCAGCAGCGCCCTAGGAGAAGAGCAGTTCTTC
D gene: -
J gene: TRBJ2-1
V gene: TRBV9
clone size: -

CDR3 protein: CASGLVLGRSPSLDGYTF
CDR3 DNA: TGTGCTAGTGGTTTGGTACTAGGCAGATCGCCCTCATTGGACGGCTACACCTTC
D gene: -
J gene: TRBJ1-2
V gene: TRBV12-5
clone size: once

CDR3 protein: CASSWTIAVSEQYF
CDR3 DNA: TGTGCCAGCAGCTGGACAATAGCGGTCTCCGAGCAGTACTTC
D gene: -
J gene: TRBJ2-7
V gene: TRBV13
clone size: -

CDR3 protein: CASNPGVLSNQPQHF
CDR3 DNA: TGTGCCAGTAACCCGGGGGTCTTAAGCAATCAGCCCCAGCATTTT
D gene: -
J gene: TRBJ1-5
V gene: TRBV19
clone size: -

CDR3 protein: CASSPRTGGETQYF
CDR3 DNA: TGTGCCAGCAGCCCAAGGACTGGAGGGGAGACCCAGTACTTC
D gene: -
J gene: TRBJ2-5
V gene: TRBV7-9
clone size: -

CDR3 protein: CASSASGNYEQYF
CDR3 DNA: TGTGCCAGCAGTGCATCCGGGAACTACGAGCAGTACTTC
D gene: -
J gene: TRBJ2-7
V gene: TRBV6-4
clone size: -

CDR3 protein: CAWSLQPGRGYTF
CDR3 DNA: TGTGCCTGGAGTTTGCAGCCCGGGAGGGGCTACACCTTC
D gene: -
J gene: TRBJ1-2
V gene: TRBV30
clone size: -

CDR3 protein: CASSPSGMGAKNIQYF
CDR3 DNA: TGTGCCAGCAGCCCTAGCGGGATGGGAGCCAAAAACATTCAGTACTTC
D gene: TRBD2
J gene: TRBJ2-4
V gene: TRBV7-2
clone size: -

CDR3 protein: CASSKWLAGSIEQFF
CDR3 DNA: TGTGCCAGCAGTAAGTGGCTAGCGGGCTCTATTGAGCAGTTCTTC
D gene: TRBD2
J gene: TRBJ2-1
V gene: TRBV28
clone size: -

CDR3 protein: CATYGQELKGGYTF
CDR3 DNA: TGTGCCACTTATGGACAGGAGCTTAAGGGCGGCTACACCTTC
D gene: TRBD1
J gene: TRBJ1-2
V gene: TRBV7-8
clone size: -

CDR3 protein: CASSEGGRVVKLGYTF
CDR3 DNA: TGTGCCAGCAGTGAGGGGGGAAGGGTAGTGAAACTTGGCTACACCTTC
D gene: -
J gene: TRBJ1-2
V gene: TRBV2
clone size: -

CDR3 protein: CAISESQQGYRQPQHF
CDR3 DNA: TGTGCCATCAGTGAGTCGCAACAGGGGTATCGTCAGCCCCAGCATTTT
D gene: TRBD1
J gene: TRBJ1-5
V gene: TRBV10-3
clone size: -

CDR3 protein: CASSYVRQGASEAFF
CDR3 DNA: TGTGCCAGCAGTTACGTCAGGCAGGGGGCTTCTGAAGCTTTCTTT
D gene: TRBD1
J gene: TRBJ1-1
V gene: TRBV6-5
clone size: -

CDR3 protein: CASSPRGSYEQYF
CDR3 DNA: TGTGCCAGCAGCCCCCGGGGCTCCTACGAGCAGTACTTC
D gene: -
J gene: TRBJ2-7
V gene: TRBV9
clone size: -

CDR3 protein: CASSLAGGGTDTQYF
CDR3 DNA: TGTGCCAGCAGCTTGGCGGGAGGAGGCACAGATACGCAGTATTTT
D gene: TRBD2
J gene: TRBJ2-3
V gene: TRBV5-4
clone size: -

CDR3 protein: CASSLEYYQETQYF
CDR3 DNA: TGTGCCAGCAGCTTAGAGTACTATCAAGAGACCCAGTACTTC
D gene: -
J gene: TRBJ2-5
V gene: TRBV7-2
clone size: -

CDR3 protein: CASNREGGRETQYF
CDR3 DNA: TGTGCCAGCAATCGTGAAGGGGGAAGAGAGACCCAGTACTTC
D gene: -
J gene: TRBJ2-5
V gene: TRBV9
clone size: -

CDR3 protein: CASIRTSGKSYNEQFF
CDR3 DNA: TGTGCCAGCATACGGACTAGCGGGAAATCCTACAATGAGCAGTTCTTC
D gene: TRBD2
J gene: TRBJ2-1
V gene: TRBV2
clone size: -

CDR3 protein: CASSLINGNEQFF
CDR3 DNA: TGTGCCAGCAGCTTAATCAACGGGAATGAGCAGTTCTTC
D gene: -
J gene: TRBJ2-1
V gene: TRBV7-2
clone size: -

CDR3 protein: CASSLYRGLSGNTIYF
CDR3 DNA: TGTGCCAGCAGCTTATATAGGGGCCTCTCTGGAAACACCATATATTTT
D gene: -
J gene: TRBJ1-3
V gene: TRBV7-9
clone size: few

CDR3 protein: CASSLPTGSEKLFF
CDR3 DNA: TGTGCCAGCAGCCTACCTACTGGGAGTGAAAAACTGTTTTTT
D gene: -
J gene: TRBJ1-4
V gene: TRBV5-6
clone size: -

CDR3 protein: CASSETGARELFF
CDR3 DNA: TGTGCCAGCAGTGAAACAGGGGCAAGGGAGCTGTTTTTT
D gene: TRBD1
J gene: TRBJ2-2
V gene: TRBV6-5
clone size: -

CDR3 protein: CASSLAATGSNQPQHF
CDR3 DNA: TGCGCCAGCAGCTTGGCAGCGACAGGGAGCAATCAGCCCCAGCATTTT
D gene: TRBD1
J gene: TRBJ1-5
V gene: TRBV5-1
clone size: -

CDR3 protein: CASSYSRSSYEQYF
CDR3 DNA: TGTGCCAGCAGTTACTCCCGCAGCTCCTACGAGCAGTACTTC
D gene: -
J gene: TRBJ2-7
V gene: TRBV6-5
clone size: -

CDR3 protein: CATGGGLAGEQYF
CDR3 DNA: TGTGCCACCGGAGGGGGACTAGCGGGCGAGCAGTACTTC
D gene: TRBD2
J gene: TRBJ2-7
V gene: TRBV6-6
clone size: -

CDR3 protein: CASSYRVTNYGYTF
CDR3 DNA: TGTGCCAGCAGTTACAGGGTTACTAACTATGGCTACACCTTC
D gene: -
J gene: TRBJ1-2
V gene: TRBV28
clone size: -

CDR3 protein: CASSQFSGSPTGELFF
CDR3 DNA: TGTGCCAGCAGCCAATTTAGCGGGAGCCCCACCGGGGAGCTGTTTTTT
D gene: TRBD2
J gene: TRBJ2-2
V gene: TRBV14
clone size: -

CDR3 protein: CASSQEGRAYGYTF
CDR3 DNA: TGCGCCAGCAGCCAAGAGGGCAGGGCGTATGGCTACACCTTC
D gene: -
J gene: TRBJ1-2
V gene: TRBV4-1
clone size: -

CDR3 protein: CASSVPPGNEQFF
CDR3 DNA: TGTGCCAGCAGCGTCCCACCGGGGAATGAGCAGTTCTTC
D gene: -
J gene: TRBJ2-1
V gene: TRBV9
clone size: -

CDR3 protein: CASRETGLGTEAFF
CDR3 DNA: TGCGCCAGCAGGGAGACAGGGTTGGGCACTGAAGCTTTCTTT
D gene: TRBD1
J gene: TRBJ1-1
V gene: TRBV5-1
clone size: -

CDR3 protein: CASSIGLGTYEQYF
CDR3 DNA: TGTGCCAGCAGCATTGGACTAGGCACCTACGAGCAGTACTTC
D gene: TRBD2
J gene: TRBJ2-7
V gene: TRBV11-2
clone size: -

CDR3 protein: CASKRDSNQPQHF
CDR3 DNA: TGTGCCAGCAAGAGGGATAGCAATCAGCCCCAGCATTTT
D gene: -
J gene: TRBJ1-5
V gene: TRBV6-1
clone size: -

CDR3 protein: CASSLIPGSSGNTIYF
CDR3 DNA: TGTGCCAGCAGCCTTATTCCGGGTAGCTCTGGAAACACCATATATTTT
D gene: -
J gene: TRBJ1-3
V gene: TRBV7-8
clone size: -

CDR3 protein: CASSLRASAGEQYF
CDR3 DNA: TGTGCCAGCAGCTTGCGGGCTAGCGCGGGCGAGCAGTACTTC
D gene: -
J gene: TRBJ2-7
V gene: TRBV5-6
clone size: -

CDR3 protein: CASSLAASGRSVADTQYF
CDR3 DNA: TGCGCCAGCAGCTTGGCGGCTAGCGGGAGGTCTGTGGCAGATACGCAGTATTTT
D gene: TRBD2
J gene: TRBJ2-3
V gene: TRBV5-1
clone size: -

CDR3 protein: CASSPGAGLYF
CDR3 DNA: TGTGCCAGCAGCCCAGGCGCAGGGTTGTACTTC
D gene: -
J gene: TRBJ2-7
V gene: TRBV11-2
clone size: -

CDR3 protein: CARVLAGVGNEQFF
CDR3 DNA: TGTGCCCGGGTACTAGCGGGAGTTGGCAATGAGCAGTTCTTC
D gene: TRBD2
J gene: TRBJ2-1
V gene: TRBV2
clone size: -

CDR3 protein: CATSRGSQETQYF
CDR3 DNA: TGTGCCACCAGCAGAGGCAGTCAAGAGACCCAGTACTTC
D gene: -
J gene: TRBJ2-5
V gene: TRBV15
clone size: -

CDR3 protein: CASRKSYEQYF
CDR3 DNA: TGTGCCAGCAGGAAGAGCTACGAGCAGTACTTC
D gene: -
J gene: TRBJ2-7
V gene: TRBV6-5
clone size: -

CDR3 protein: CASSLLSSGRVDTQYF
CDR3 DNA: TGTGCCAGCAGCCTCCTATCTAGCGGGAGGGTCGATACGCAGTATTTT
D gene: TRBD2
J gene: TRBJ2-3
V gene: TRBV14
clone size: -